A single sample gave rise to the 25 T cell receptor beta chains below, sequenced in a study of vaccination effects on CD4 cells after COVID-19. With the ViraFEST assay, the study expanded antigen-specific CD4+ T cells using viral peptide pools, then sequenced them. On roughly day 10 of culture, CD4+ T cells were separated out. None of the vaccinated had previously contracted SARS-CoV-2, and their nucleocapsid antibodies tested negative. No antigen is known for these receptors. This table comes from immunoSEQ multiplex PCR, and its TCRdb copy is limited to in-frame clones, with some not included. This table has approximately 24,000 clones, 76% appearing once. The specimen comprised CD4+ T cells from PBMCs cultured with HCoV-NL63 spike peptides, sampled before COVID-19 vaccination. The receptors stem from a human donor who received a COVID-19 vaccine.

In nucleotides, the CDR3 is TGCGCCAGCAGCCCCCGGACAGGGGGCACCTATGGCTACACCTTC. Amino acids: CASSPRTGGTYGYTF. The chain couples TRBV5-1 to TRBJ1-2; 11 bases align to TRBD1. With 4 bases clipped from V and 4 bases from J, the junction kept 6 bases outside the gene matches. CDR1 and CDR2 from the germline V gene are SGHRS and YFSETQ. CDR3 length equals 15 residues. The full variable domain, in which reference TRBV5-1 and TRBJ1-2 provide the parts outside the CDR3, is KAGVTQTPRYLIKTRGQQVTLSCSPISGHRSVSWYQQTPGQGLQFLFEYFSETQRNKGNFPGRFSGRQFSNSRSEMNVSTLELGDSALYLCASSPRTGGTYGYTFGSGTRLTVV.

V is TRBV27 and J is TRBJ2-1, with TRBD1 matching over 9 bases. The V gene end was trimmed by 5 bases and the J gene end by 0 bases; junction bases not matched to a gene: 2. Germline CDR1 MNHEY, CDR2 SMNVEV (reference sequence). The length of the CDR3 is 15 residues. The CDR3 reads CASSRQGVSYNEQFF. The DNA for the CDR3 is TGTGCCAGCAGTCGACAGGGGGTCTCCTACAATGAGCAGTTCTTC.

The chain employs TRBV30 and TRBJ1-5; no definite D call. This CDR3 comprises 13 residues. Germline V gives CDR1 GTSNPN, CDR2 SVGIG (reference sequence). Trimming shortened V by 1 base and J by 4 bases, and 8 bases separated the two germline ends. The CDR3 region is CAWSAELNQPQHF. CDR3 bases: TGTGCCTGGAGTGCCGAGCTGAATCAGCCCCAGCATTTT.

The CDR3 nucleotides read TGTGCCAGCAGACAGGGGGGATCCTACGAGCAGTACTTC. Protein sequence: CASRQGGSYEQYF. The genes are TRBV27 and TRBJ2-7; TRBD1 aligns across 8 bases. The CDR3 is 13 amino acids. V was clipped by 6 bases and J by 1 base; unmatched bases: 2. The germline V gene has CDR1 MNHEY and CDR2 SMNVEV (reference sequence).

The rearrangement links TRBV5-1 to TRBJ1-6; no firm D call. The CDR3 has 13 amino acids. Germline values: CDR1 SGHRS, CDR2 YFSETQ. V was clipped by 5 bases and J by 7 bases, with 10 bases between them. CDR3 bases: TGCGCCAGCAGATTACAGACAAATTCACCCCTCCACTTT. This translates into CASRLQTNSPLHF.

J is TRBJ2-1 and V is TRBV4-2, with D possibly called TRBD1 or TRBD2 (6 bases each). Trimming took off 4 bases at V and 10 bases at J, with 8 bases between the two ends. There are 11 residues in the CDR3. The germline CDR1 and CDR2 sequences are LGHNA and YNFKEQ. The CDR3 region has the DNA TGTGCCAGCAGCCTAGGGGGGGAGCAGTTCTTC. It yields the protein CASSLGGEQFF.

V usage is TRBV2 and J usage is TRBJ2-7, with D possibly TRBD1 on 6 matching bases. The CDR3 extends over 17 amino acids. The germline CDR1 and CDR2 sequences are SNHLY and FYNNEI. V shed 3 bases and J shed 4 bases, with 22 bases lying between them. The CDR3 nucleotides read TGTGCCAGCAGTGATCCACCCACCGGGACATATAAGTACGAGCAGTACTTC. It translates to CASSDPPTGTYKYEQYF.

CDR3 DNA: TGTGCCACCCTCGAACAGGACTTTAATTCACCCCTCCACTTT. Residues: CATLEQDFNSPLHF. This chain connects TRBV10-3 to TRBJ1-6, with D possibly being TRBD1 (5 bases). The CDR3 has 14 amino acids. V was shortened by 10 bases and J by 6 bases, with 16 bases between the two germline ends. Germline CDR1 ENHRY, CDR2 SYGVKD.

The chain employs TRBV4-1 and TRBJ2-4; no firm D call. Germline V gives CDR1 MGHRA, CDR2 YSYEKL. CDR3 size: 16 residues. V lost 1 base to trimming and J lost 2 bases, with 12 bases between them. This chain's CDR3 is CASSQGDGQSKNIQYF. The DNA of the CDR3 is TGCGCCAGCAGCCAAGGGGATGGGCAATCCAAAAACATTCAGTACTTC.

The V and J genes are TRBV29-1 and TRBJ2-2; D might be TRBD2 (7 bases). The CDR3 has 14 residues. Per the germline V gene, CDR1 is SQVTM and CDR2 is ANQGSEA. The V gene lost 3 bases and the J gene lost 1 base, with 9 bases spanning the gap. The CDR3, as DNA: TGCAGCGTTGACGGGGGGCTGAACACCGGGGAGCTGTTTTTT. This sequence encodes CSVDGGLNTGELFF.

The CDR3 region has the DNA TGCGCCAGCACCTTCCGGGACAGGAGGTCCTACGAGCAGTACTTC. It yields the protein CASTFRDRRSYEQYF. The chain uses TRBV23-1 and TRBJ2-7, with 8 bases that match TRBD1. TRBV23-1 belongs to the ORF category, with a function that is uncertain. The length of the CDR3 is 15 residues. The trim removed 7 bases at V and 1 base at J, leaving 9 bases unmatched.

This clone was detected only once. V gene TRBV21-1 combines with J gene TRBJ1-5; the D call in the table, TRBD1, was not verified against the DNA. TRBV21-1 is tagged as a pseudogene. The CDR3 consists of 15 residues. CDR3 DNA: TGTGCCAGCAGCACCAACCCCGGGACAACTTCGCCCCAGCATTTT. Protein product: CASSTNPGTTSPQHF.

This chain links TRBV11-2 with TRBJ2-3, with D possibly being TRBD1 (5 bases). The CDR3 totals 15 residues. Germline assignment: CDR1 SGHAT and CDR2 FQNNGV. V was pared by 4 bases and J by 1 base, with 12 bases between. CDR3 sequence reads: CASSSLGVGTDTQYF. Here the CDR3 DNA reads TGTGCCAGCAGCTCCCTAGGGGTAGGCACAGATACGCAGTATTTT.

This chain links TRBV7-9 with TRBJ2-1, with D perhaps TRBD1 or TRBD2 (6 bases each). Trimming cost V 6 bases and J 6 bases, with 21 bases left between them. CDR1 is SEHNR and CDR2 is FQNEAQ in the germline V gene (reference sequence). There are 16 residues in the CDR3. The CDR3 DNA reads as TGTGCCAGCAGGCTAATCCGGGAGAAGGGGGGCAATGAGCAGTTCTTC. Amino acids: CASRLIREKGGNEQFF.

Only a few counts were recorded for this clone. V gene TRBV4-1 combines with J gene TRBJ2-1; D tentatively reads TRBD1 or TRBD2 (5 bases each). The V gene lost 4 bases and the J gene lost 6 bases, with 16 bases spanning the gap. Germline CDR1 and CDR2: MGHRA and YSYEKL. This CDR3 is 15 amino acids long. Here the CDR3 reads CASSPFEGISNEQFF. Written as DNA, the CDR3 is TGCGCCAGCAGCCCCTTTGAGGGGATTAGCAATGAGCAGTTCTTC.

CDR3 amino acids: CASSIQTGRETQYF. DNA of the CDR3: TGTGCCAGTAGTATACAAACAGGGCGAGAGACCCAGTACTTC. V gene TRBV19 combines with J gene TRBJ2-5; tentatively, D is TRBD1 (6 bases). The V gene lost 2 bases and the J gene lost 4 bases, with 11 bases spanning the gap. The length of the CDR3 is 14 residues. Germline CDR1 LNHDA, CDR2 SQIVND (reference sequence).

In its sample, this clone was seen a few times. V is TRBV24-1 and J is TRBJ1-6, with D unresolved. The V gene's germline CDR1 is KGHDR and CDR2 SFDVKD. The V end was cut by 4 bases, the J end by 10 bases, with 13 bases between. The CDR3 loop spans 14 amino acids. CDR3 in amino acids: CATSEGPTGSPLHF. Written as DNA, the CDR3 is TGTGCCACCAGTGAGGGCCCTACGGGGTCACCCCTCCACTTT.

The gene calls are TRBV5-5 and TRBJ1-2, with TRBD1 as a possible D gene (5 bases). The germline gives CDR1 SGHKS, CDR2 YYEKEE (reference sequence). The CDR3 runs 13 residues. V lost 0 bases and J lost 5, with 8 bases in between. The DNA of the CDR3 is TGTGCCAGCAGCTTGGTACAGGAATATGGCTACACCTTC. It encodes CASSLVQEYGYTF.

The CDR3 loop is CASSIRPRQDYEQYF. The CDR3 DNA follows: TGTGCCAGTAGTATCCGACCTCGACAGGACTACGAGCAGTACTTC. J is TRBJ2-7 and V is TRBV19, with D possibly matching TRBD1 (6 bases). Germline V lookup: CDR1 LNHDA, CDR2 SQIVND (reference sequence). This CDR3 contains 15 residues. V was trimmed by 3 bases and J by 3 bases, leaving 15 bases between them.

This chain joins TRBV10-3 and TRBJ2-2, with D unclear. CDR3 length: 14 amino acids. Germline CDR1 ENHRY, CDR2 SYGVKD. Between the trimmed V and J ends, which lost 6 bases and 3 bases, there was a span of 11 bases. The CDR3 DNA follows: TGTGCCATCAGGGACGTTAGATACACCGGGGAGCTGTTTTTT. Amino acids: CAIRDVRYTGELFF.

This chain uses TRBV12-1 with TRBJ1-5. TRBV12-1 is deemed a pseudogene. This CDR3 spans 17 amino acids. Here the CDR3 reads CATTTRASLYSNQPQHF. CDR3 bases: TGTGCCACCACAACCCGGGCCTCTCTCTATAGCAATCAGCCCCAGCATTTT.

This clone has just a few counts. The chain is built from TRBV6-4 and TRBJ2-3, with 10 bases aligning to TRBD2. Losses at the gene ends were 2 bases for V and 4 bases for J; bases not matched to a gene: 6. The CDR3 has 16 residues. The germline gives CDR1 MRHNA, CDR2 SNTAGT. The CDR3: CASSDGAGGPSDTQYF. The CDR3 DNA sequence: TGTGCCAGCAGTGACGGAGCGGGGGGGCCATCAGATACGCAGTATTTT.

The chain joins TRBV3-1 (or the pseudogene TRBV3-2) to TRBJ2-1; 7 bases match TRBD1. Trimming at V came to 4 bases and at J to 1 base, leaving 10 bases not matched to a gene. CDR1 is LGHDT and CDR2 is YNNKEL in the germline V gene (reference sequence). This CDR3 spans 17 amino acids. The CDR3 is CASSLLVLQGSYNEQFF. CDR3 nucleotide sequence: TGTGCCAGCAGCCTACTGGTCTTACAGGGGTCCTACAATGAGCAGTTCTTC.

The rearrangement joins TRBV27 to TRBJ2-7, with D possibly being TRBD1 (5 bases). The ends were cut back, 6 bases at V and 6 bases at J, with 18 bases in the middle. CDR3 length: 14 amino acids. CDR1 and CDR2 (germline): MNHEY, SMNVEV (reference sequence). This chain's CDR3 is CASRSGQGTGEQYF. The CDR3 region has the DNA TGTGCCAGCAGGAGTGGTCAGGGAACGGGCGAGCAGTACTTC.

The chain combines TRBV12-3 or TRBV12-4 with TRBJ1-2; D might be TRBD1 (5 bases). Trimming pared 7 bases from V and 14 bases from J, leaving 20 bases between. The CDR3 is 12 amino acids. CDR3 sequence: CASTVIPGLQTF. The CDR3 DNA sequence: TGTGCCAGCACCGTAATACCGGGACTTCAGACCTTC.